The rows below give T cell receptor beta chains drawn from one sample of a study of T cell changes during pregnancy in multiple sclerosis. The repertoire was sequenced with immunoSEQ multiplex PCR; TCRdb's copy has only in-frame clones and lacks some. The data contain 45,000 or so clones, 91% of them seen just once; the ten biggest clones take up 9%. Material: CD8+ T cells from peripheral blood mononuclear cells, obtained after pregnancy. The origin of the receptors is a female donor with multiple sclerosis, enrolled in a pregnancy study. The CDR3 runs from the conserved cysteine through the conserved F or W. D genes are given only for firm matches. For some rows the clone size is stated as once, few or many, or as a class when expanded; others skip it.

clone_size	j_call	cdr3_length	v_call	d_call	cdr3_aa	cdr3_nt
.	TRBJ2-2	20	TRBV4-1	TRBD2	CASSQDPILAEVLNTGELFF	TGCGCCAGCAGCCAAGATCCTATACTAGCGGAGGTCTTGAACACCGGGGAGCTGTTTTTT
.	TRBJ1-2	13	TRBV7-8	TRBD1	CASSETGGPGYTF	TGTGCCAGCAGCGAGACAGGGGGCCCTGGCTACACCTTC
.	TRBJ2-7	13	TRBV7-2	TRBD1	CASGWTGGDEQYF	TGTGCCAGCGGGTGGACAGGGGGCGACGAGCAGTACTTC
once	TRBJ1-1	13	TRBV27	.	CASSPDTNTEAFF	TGTGCCAGCAGTCCCGACACAAACACTGAAGCTTTCTTT
few	TRBJ1-1	15	TRBV14	TRBD1	CASSLARTGQTEAFF	TGTGCCAGCAGCCTAGCAAGGACAGGCCAAACTGAAGCTTTCTTT
.	TRBJ1-4	13	TRBV6-5	.	CASSYGPLSYLFF	TGTGCCAGCAGTTACGGTCCACTCTCATACCTGTTTTTT
once	TRBJ1-2	14	TRBV19	.	CASYGTPRYYGYTF	TGTGCCAGTTACGGGACACCTCGTTACTATGGCTACACCTTC
.	TRBJ2-1	14	TRBV29-1	TRBD1	CSVELGTGSNEQFF	TGCAGCGTTGAATTAGGGACAGGGTCCAATGAGCAGTTCTTC
once	TRBJ1-1	14	TRBV7-9	.	CASSPVRSGTEAFF	TGTGCCAGCAGCCCCGTTAGGTCGGGCACTGAAGCTTTCTTT
.	TRBJ1-3	15	TRBV7-2	.	CASSQDSFAGNTIYF	TGTGCCAGCAGCCAAGACAGCTTTGCGGGAAACACCATATATTTT
.	TRBJ2-2	16	TRBV7-9	TRBD2	CASSWTLAGGFGELFF	TGTGCCAGCAGTTGGACACTAGCGGGGGGTTTCGGGGAGCTGTTTTTT
.	TRBJ1-2	13	TRBV18	.	CASSPPAGGGYTF	TGTGCCAGCTCACCACCCGCCGGGGGTGGCTACACCTTC
.	TRBJ2-2	15	TRBV21-1	.	CASSPRIAGPGELFF	TGTGCCAGCAGCCCGAGGATAGCGGGGCCGGGGGAGCTGTTTTTT
once	TRBJ2-7	12	TRBV7-6	.	CASSVGLYEQYF	TGTGCCAGCAGCGTCGGACTTTACGAGCAGTACTTC
.	TRBJ1-6	13	TRBV6-5	.	CASSYYENSPLHF	TGTGCCAGCAGTTACTATGAGAATTCACCCCTCCACTTT
.	TRBJ1-5	13	TRBV19	.	CASSTEGIEPQHF	TGTGCCAGTAGTACGGAGGGAATTGAGCCCCAGCATTTT
.	TRBJ1-2	13	TRBV7-2	TRBD1	CASSQTGVYGYTF	TGTGCCAGCAGTCAGACAGGGGTTTATGGCTACACCTTC
.	TRBJ1-1	14	TRBV5-4	.	CASSGQGRTAEAFF	TGTGCCAGCAGCGGGCAGGGGCGGACAGCTGAAGCTTTCTTT
once	TRBJ2-3	15	TRBV21-1	.	CASSKTERGTDTQYF	TGTGCCAGCAGCAAGACGGAGCGGGGCACAGATACGCAGTATTTT
.	TRBJ1-2	14	TRBV6-1	.	CASSETQLFYGYTF	TGTGCCAGCAGTGAGACACAGTTATTCTATGGCTACACCTTC
.	TRBJ1-6	14	TRBV25-1	.	CASSELVANSPLHF	TGTGCCAGCAGTGAATTAGTAGCAAATTCACCCCTCCACTTT
.	TRBJ2-1	18	TRBV19	TRBD2	CASSIVSSGSGSYNEQFF	TGTGCCAGTAGTATAGTGAGTAGCGGGAGCGGATCCTACAATGAGCAGTTCTTC
.	TRBJ1-1	17	TRBV14	TRBD1	CASSQDYRTGANTEAFF	TGTGCCAGCAGCCAAGACTATAGGACAGGGGCGAACACTGAAGCTTTCTTT
.	TRBJ1-2	13	TRBV29-1	TRBD1	CSARTPGGPGYTF	TGCAGCGCCCGAACGCCAGGGGGCCCTGGCTACACCTTC
.	TRBJ2-5	16	TRBV7-2	TRBD2	CASSQGTSVGGETQYF	TGTGCCAGCAGCCAAGGGACTAGCGTAGGTGGCGAGACCCAGTACTTC
.	TRBJ1-4	17	TRBV5-1	.	CASSLGWGGLDNEKLFF	TGCGCCAGCAGCCTGGGGTGGGGGGGATTGGATAATGAAAAACTGTTTTTT
.	TRBJ1-2	15	TRBV9	.	CASSADRTLPYGYTF	TGTGCCAGCAGCGCCGACAGGACCTTACCCTATGGCTACACCTTC
once	TRBJ1-1	14	TRBV7-3	.	CASSLTKGGTEAFF	TGTGCCAGCAGCTTAACGAAGGGAGGGACTGAAGCTTTCTTT
.	TRBJ2-7	16	TRBV9	TRBD1	CASSVGGRGTSYEQYF	TGTGCCAGCAGCGTAGGAGGCAGGGGGACCTCCTACGAGCAGTACTTC
once	TRBJ2-1	15	TRBV27	.	CASSLARNSYNEQFF	TGTGCCAGCAGTTTAGCTAGAAACTCCTACAATGAGCAGTTCTTC
.	TRBJ1-5	11	TRBV6-5	.	CASSYGLAQHF	TGTGCCAGCAGTTACGGGCTGGCCCAGCATTTT
.	TRBJ2-1	15	TRBV7-3	TRBD2	CASSFVLAGWNEQFF	TGTGCCAGCAGCTTTGTGCTAGCGGGGTGGAATGAGCAGTTCTTC
.	TRBJ2-1	13	TRBV2	.	CASSHSSFNEQFF	TGTGCCAGCAGTCACTCTAGCTTCAATGAGCAGTTCTTC